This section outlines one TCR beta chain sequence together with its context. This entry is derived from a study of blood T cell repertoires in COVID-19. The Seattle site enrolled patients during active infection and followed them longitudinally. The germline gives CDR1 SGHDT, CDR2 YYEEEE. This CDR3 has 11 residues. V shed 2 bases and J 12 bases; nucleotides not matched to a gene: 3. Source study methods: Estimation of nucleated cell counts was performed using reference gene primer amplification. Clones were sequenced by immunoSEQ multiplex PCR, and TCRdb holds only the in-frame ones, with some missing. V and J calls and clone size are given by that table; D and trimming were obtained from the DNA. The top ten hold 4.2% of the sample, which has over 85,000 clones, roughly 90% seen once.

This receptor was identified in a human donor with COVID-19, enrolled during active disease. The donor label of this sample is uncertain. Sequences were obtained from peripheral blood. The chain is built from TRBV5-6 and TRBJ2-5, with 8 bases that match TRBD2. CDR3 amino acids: CASSLGLAKYF. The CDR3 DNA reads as TGTGCCAGCAGCTTAGGACTAGCTAAGTACTTC. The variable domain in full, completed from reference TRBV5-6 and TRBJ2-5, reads DAGVTQSPTHLIKTRGQQVTLRCSPKSGHDTVSWYQQALGQGPQFIFQYYEEEERQRGNFPDRFSGHQFPNYSSELNVNALLLGDSALYLCASSLGLAKYFGPGTRLLVL.